The T cell receptor beta chain under discussion was sequenced for a study of blood T cell repertoires in COVID-19. Per germline, CDR1 MDHEN and CDR2 SYDVKM. This CDR3 comprises 14 residues. The trim removed 5 bases at V and 5 bases at J, leaving 5 bases unmatched. Measured with immunoSEQ multiplex PCR; TCRdb has only the in-frame clones, and not every one. The table lists about 58,000 clones, more than 85% of them singletons, with 8% to 9% in the top ten. This TCR came from a woman in her 70s with active COVID-19. Sequencing was done on a sample of peripheral blood. This sequence joins TRBV28 and TRBJ1-1; 10 bases agree with TRBD1. The CDR3 sequence: CASSKGQGRTEAFF. The DNA for the CDR3 is TGTGCCAGCAGTAAGGGACAGGGGAGGACTGAAGCTTTCTTT.